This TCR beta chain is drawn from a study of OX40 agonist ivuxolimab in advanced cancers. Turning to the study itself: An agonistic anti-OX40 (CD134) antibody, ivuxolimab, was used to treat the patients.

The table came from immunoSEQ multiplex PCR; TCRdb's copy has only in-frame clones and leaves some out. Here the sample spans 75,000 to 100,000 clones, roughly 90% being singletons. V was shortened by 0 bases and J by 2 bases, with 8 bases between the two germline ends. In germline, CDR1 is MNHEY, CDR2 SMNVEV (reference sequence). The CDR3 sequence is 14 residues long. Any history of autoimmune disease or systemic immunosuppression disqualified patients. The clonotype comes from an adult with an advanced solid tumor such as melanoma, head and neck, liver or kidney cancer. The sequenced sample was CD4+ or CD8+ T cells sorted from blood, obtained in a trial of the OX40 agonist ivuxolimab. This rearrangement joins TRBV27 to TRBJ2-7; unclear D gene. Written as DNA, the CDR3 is TGTGCCAGCAGTTTATCAGCTGGCGCCTACGAGCAGTACTTC. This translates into CASSLSAGAYEQYF.